Presented here are 23 T cell receptor beta chains from one specimen sequenced in a study of T cells in localized non-small cell lung cancer. The protocol was immunoSEQ multiplex PCR, while the TCRdb copy is restricted to in-frame clones and leaves out a portion. The sample comprises approximately 1,100 clones, more than 30% of which are singletons, and about an eighth rests with the top ten. Specimen: lung tumor tissue, collected before any cancer treatment. The receptors originated from a male donor aged 60 or older with stage II squamous cell lung carcinoma.

The J gene is TRBJ2-5, the V gene TRBV5-1, with D tentatively TRBD1 or TRBD2 (6 bases each). Germline loops: CDR1 SGHRS, CDR2 YFSETQ. V lost 4 bases and J lost 7, with 23 bases in between. The CDR3 is 16 amino acids. CDR3 nucleotide sequence: TGCGCCAGCAGCCCCGAAGCGGGTGGGAAAGGGGGGACCCAGTACTTC. Amino acids: CASSPEAGGKGGTQYF.

J is TRBJ2-3 and V is TRBV14; D ambiguous. The germline V gene has CDR1 SGHDN and CDR2 FVKESK. This CDR3 has 12 amino acids. V lost 4 bases and J lost 5, with 7 bases in between. The CDR3: CASSPMGDTQYF. CDR3 bases: TGTGCCAGCAGCCCCATGGGAGATACGCAGTATTTT.

V usage is TRBV28 and J usage is TRBJ2-3; D uncertain. The ends were cut back, 10 bases at V and 6 bases at J, with 20 bases in the middle. Germline V lookup: CDR1 MDHEN, CDR2 SYDVKM. The length of the CDR3 is 14 residues. CDR3 loop: CAISLAKAADTQYF. CDR3 sequence (DNA): TGTGCCATCTCACTTGCTAAGGCGGCGGATACGCAGTATTTT.

This chain joins TRBV19 and TRBJ2-1; no firm D call. Germline lookup yields CDR1 LNHDA and CDR2 SQIVND (reference sequence). The CDR3 spans 14 residues. V lost 4 bases, J lost 5 bases, and 12 bases lay in between. CDR3 coding DNA: TGTGCCAGTAGTAGCGTCGGATACCACAATGAGCAGTTCTTC. Translated: CASSSVGYHNEQFF.

The V call is TRBV19, the J call TRBJ2-3, with D hard to call. The V end lost 5 bases, the J end lost 3 bases, and 9 bases lay between the germline ends. CDR3 length equals 13 residues. Germline V gene data show CDR1 as LNHDA and CDR2 as SQIVND (reference sequence). CDR3 region: CASSRDGTDTQYF. The CDR3 nucleotides are TGTGCCAGTAGTCGAGACGGAACAGATACGCAGTATTTT.

This clone was observed a few times. CDR3 residues: CSVEFGLSYNEQFF. The CDR3 DNA sequence: TGCAGCGTTGAGTTTGGACTGTCCTACAATGAGCAGTTCTTC. This sequence joins TRBV29-1 and TRBJ2-1, with D possibly being TRBD2 (5 bases). This CDR3 is 14 amino acids long. Germline loops: CDR1 SQVTM, CDR2 ANQGSEA. The V and J ends lost 3 bases and 1 base respectively, with 10 bases between them.

This clone is labeled as medium-sized. CDR3 loop: CASSDSLSSYNEQFF. CDR3 DNA: TGTGCCAGCAGCGATAGCCTGAGCTCCTACAATGAGCAGTTCTTC. V usage is TRBV11-3 and J usage is TRBJ2-1; D not certain. The CDR3 extends over 15 amino acids. V lost 5 bases, J lost 0 bases, and 11 bases lay in between. Germline V gene data show CDR1 as SGHNT and CDR2 as YENEEA.

The chain couples TRBV11-3 to TRBJ1-4; TRBD1 aligns across 7 bases. V lost 5 bases and J lost 2; bases outside the gene matches: 8. Germline-derived CDR1 and CDR2 are SGHNT and YENEEA. This CDR3 comprises 16 residues. In DNA, the CDR3 is TGTGCCAGCAGCGCTTTTCAGGGGGGCACTAATGAAAAACTGTTTTTT. Encoded protein: CASSAFQGGTNEKLFF.

In nucleotides, the CDR3 is TGCAGCGGGCGGGCGGACACCGGGGAGCTGTTTTTT. It is translated as CSGRADTGELFF. This chain uses TRBV29-1 with TRBJ2-2; possible D gene TRBD2, 5 bases. V lost 7 bases and J 3 bases, leaving 9 bases between the germline ends. The CDR3 is made up of 12 amino acids. Germline assignment: CDR1 SQVTM and CDR2 ANQGSEA.

This clone was seen a few times. The J gene is TRBJ2-2, the V gene TRBV11-3, with 7 bases identical to TRBD2. The CDR3 length is 15 residues. V shed 2 bases, J shed 6 bases, and the junction held 6 bases outside the gene matches. Per germline, CDR1 SGHNT and CDR2 YENEEA. CDR3 bases: TGTGCCAGCAGCTTAAATGCGGGAGAAGCCGGGGAGCTGTTTTTT. It yields the protein CASSLNAGEAGELFF.

The chain uses TRBV19 and TRBJ2-2; D not resolved. Germline V gene sequence: CDR1 LNHDA, CDR2 SQIVND (reference sequence). This CDR3 comprises 13 residues. Trimming stripped 3 bases from V and 1 base from J, with 3 bases between. CDR3 in DNA: TGTGCCAGTAGTATTGTGAACACCGGGGAGCTGTTTTTT. Amino acid sequence: CASSIVNTGELFF.

This chain joins TRBV10-2 and TRBJ2-7, with 8 bases identical to TRBD2. V trimming: 6 bases; J trimming: 5 bases; junction bases outside the gene matches: 9. Germline V gene sequence: CDR1 WSHSY, CDR2 SAAADI. This CDR3 is built from 14 residues. CDR3 sequence: CASRRGLVANEQYF. CDR3 coding DNA: TGCGCCAGCAGGAGGGGACTAGTGGCTAACGAGCAGTACTTC.

In this sample, this clone turned up a few times. The V call is TRBV6-8, the J call TRBJ1-1, with D maybe TRBD1 (5 bases). V lost 8 bases and J 0 bases, leaving 10 bases between the germline ends. The CDR3 covers 13 residues. Germline V gene sequence: CDR1 MNHGY, CDR2 SAAAGT. Here the CDR3 reads CASSGRMNTEAFF. The CDR3 nucleotides read TGTGCCAGCTCGGGACGGATGAACACTGAAGCTTTCTTT.

The chain links TRBV18 to TRBJ2-1; 11 bases align to TRBD2. Germline CDR1 reads KGHSH; CDR2 reads LQKENI. V shed 2 bases, J shed 7 bases, and the junction held 13 bases outside the gene matches. This CDR3 has 18 amino acids. The CDR3 DNA reads as TGTGCCAGCTCACCATGGACTAGCACTAGCGGGAGAAGAAATGAGCAGTTCTTC. Residues: CASSPWTSTSGRRNEQFF.

V usage is TRBV28 and J usage is TRBJ2-4; 9 nucleotides match TRBD1. This CDR3 is built from 16 residues. Germline V gene lookup returns CDR1 MDHEN and CDR2 SYDVKM. Trimming at V came to 1 base and at J to 2 bases, leaving 3 bases not matched to a gene. The CDR3 loop reads CASSLFGQGTKNIQYF. The DNA of the CDR3 is TGTGCCAGCAGTTTATTCGGACAGGGGACCAAAAACATTCAGTACTTC.

The rearrangement uses TRBV5-1 and TRBJ2-7; no clear D. The V gene lost 1 base and the J gene lost 4 bases, with 15 bases spanning the gap. The CDR3 is 15 residues long. The germline V gene has CDR1 SGHRS and CDR2 YFSETQ. CDR3 DNA: TGCGCCAGCAGCTTGTCAACGGCAAATTTGTACGAGCAGTACTTC. The encoded protein is CASSLSTANLYEQYF. The complete variable domain, with remaining parts taken from reference TRBV5-1 and TRBJ2-7, reads KAGVTQTPRYLIKTRGQQVTLSCSPISGHRSVSWYQQTPGQGLQFLFEYFSETQRNKGNFPGRFSGRQFSNSRSEMNVSTLELGDSALYLCASSLSTANLYEQYFGPGTRLTVT.

This rearrangement joins TRBV14 to TRBJ2-1; the match to TRBD2 covers 7 bases. CDR3 length: 15 residues. CDR1 SGHDN and CDR2 FVKESK come from the germline V gene. J gave up 1 base and V 4 bases, and 4 bases lay outside the gene matches. As DNA, the CDR3 is TGTGCCAGCAGCCCAAGACTAGCTTCCTACAATGAGCAGTTCTTC. Protein sequence: CASSPRLASYNEQFF.

The chain links TRBV5-1 to TRBJ2-3; 7 positions match TRBD2. This CDR3 has 15 residues. Germline V gene data show CDR1 as SGHRS and CDR2 as YFSETQ. V dropped 0 bases and J dropped 6; count of bases not matched to a gene: 7. The CDR3 DNA sequence: TGCGCCAGCAGCTTGGAGGCTAGCGGCTTGGATACGCAGTATTTT. It translates to CASSLEASGLDTQYF. Combining the CDR3 with reference TRBV5-1 and TRBJ2-3 gives the whole variable domain KAGVTQTPRYLIKTRGQQVTLSCSPISGHRSVSWYQQTPGQGLQFLFEYFSETQRNKGNFPGRFSGRQFSNSRSEMNVSTLELGDSALYLCASSLEASGLDTQYFGPGTRLTVL.

The chain combines TRBV19 with TRBJ1-2, with TRBD1 as a possible D gene (5 bases). V lost 6 bases, J lost 4 bases, and 12 bases lay in between. Per germline, CDR1 LNHDA and CDR2 SQIVND (reference sequence). The CDR3 consists of 13 residues. CDR3 amino acids: CASSAQRGYGYTF. In nucleotides, the CDR3 is TGTGCCAGTAGCGCACAAAGGGGCTATGGCTACACCTTC.

This clone turned up a few times. The CDR3 region has the DNA TGTGCCAGCACCCTATATCGGACACCTACCGAGGCTTTCTTT. This encodes CASTLYRTPTEAFF. The chain links TRBV11-3 to TRBJ1-1; possibly TRBD1 for D (5 bases). Germline CDR1 is SGHNT and CDR2 is YENEEA. V lost 7 bases, J lost 11 bases, and 23 bases lay in between. The CDR3 spans 14 residues. The full variable domain, rest sourced from reference TRBV11-3 and TRBJ1-1, is EAGVVQSPRYKIIEKKQPVAFWCNPISGHNTLYWYLQNLGQGPELLIRYENEEAVDDSQLPKDRFSAERLKGVDSTLKIQPAELGDSAVYLCASTLYRTPTEAFFGQGTRLTVV.

The rearrangement uses TRBV18 and TRBJ1-1, with D possibly matching TRBD1 (5 bases). V lost 3 bases, J lost 7 bases, and 18 bases lay in between. The V gene's germline CDR1 is KGHSH and CDR2 LQKENI. The CDR3 sequence is 15 residues long. DNA for the CDR3: TGTGCCAGCTCACCCGTTGGAGCAGGGAACCATGAAGCTTTCTTT. Its translation: CASSPVGAGNHEAFF.

The chain is built from TRBV18 and TRBJ1-5, with TRBD1 matching 10 bases. Germline loops: CDR1 KGHSH, CDR2 LQKENI. CDR3 size: 14 residues. With 5 bases clipped from V and 6 bases from J, the junction kept 4 bases outside the gene matches. CDR3 region: CASSGQGVAQPQHF. The CDR3 DNA follows: TGTGCCAGCTCAGGACAGGGGGTCGCTCAGCCCCAGCATTTT.

V usage is TRBV11-3 and J usage is TRBJ1-2; D unclear. V shed 0 bases and J shed 4 bases, with 9 bases lying between them. CDR1 and CDR2 from the germline V gene are SGHNT and YENEEA. The CDR3 has 14 residues. The CDR3 loop reads CASSLEGISYGYTF. The CDR3 nucleotides read TGTGCCAGCAGCTTAGAGGGGATCAGCTATGGCTACACCTTC.